The 22 T cell receptor beta chains below were found in one sample sequenced in a study of T cells after yellow fever vaccination. TCRdb recomputed calls from the 5' RACE reads with MiXCR, one row per CDR3 protein. The table records 50,000 or so distinct CDR3 sequences, roughly 7.4% of them present only once. Material: CD8+ T cells sorted from PBMCs, obtained around 15 days after the first yellow fever vaccination. These receptors were obtained from a man aged 18-30 years who received the YFV17D yellow fever vaccine.

This clonotype was picked up a small number of times. The CDR3 spells CASSQGQTTGELFF. The CDR3 nucleotides read TGCGCCAGCAGCCAAGGGCAGACCACCGGGGAGCTGTTTTTT. This rearrangement joins TRBV4-1 to TRBJ2-2; no definite D call. CDR1 is MGHRA, CDR2 YSYEKL, per germline. The germline V and J ends were trimmed by 1 base and 4 bases, with 7 bases remaining between them. This CDR3 comprises 14 residues.

The chain uses TRBV6-5 and TRBJ2-5; 7 bases line up with TRBD1. In germline, CDR1 is MNHEY, CDR2 SVGAGI. V dropped 0 bases and J dropped 4; count of bases not matched to a gene: 5. The CDR3 is 15 amino acids. The CDR3 coding sequence is TGTGCCAGCAGTTACTCGACAGGGACCCGAGAGACCCAGTACTTC. Its translation is CASSYSTGTRETQYF.

This clonotype was seen ten or more times. The chain carries TRBV5-6 and TRBJ2-5; D possibly corresponds to TRBD1 (5 bases). Germline V gene lookup returns CDR1 SGHDT and CDR2 YYEEEE. The CDR3 runs to 14 residues. Trimming pared 0 bases from V and 2 bases from J, leaving 8 bases between. CDR3 nucleotides: TGTGCCAGCAGCTTGGGACAGCGACAAGAGACCCAGTACTTC. It specifies CASSLGQRQETQYF.

The table lists this clonotype with many counts. The chain employs TRBV7-8 and TRBJ2-7, with D maybe TRBD1 (6 bases). This CDR3 has 14 residues. The V gene's germline CDR1 is SGHVS and CDR2 FQNEAQ. Between the trimmed V and J ends, which lost 6 bases and 0 bases, there was a span of 12 bases. The CDR3 sequence is CASRDQQGSYEQYF. CDR3 nucleotide sequence: TGTGCCAGCAGAGACCAACAGGGCTCCTACGAGCAGTACTTC.

This clonotype was seen ten or more times. This chain joins TRBV4-3 and TRBJ2-7; D uncertain. Germline CDR1 is LGHNA and CDR2 is YSLEER. V was shortened by 7 bases and J by 5 bases, with 12 bases between the two germline ends. The CDR3 runs to 12 residues. The CDR3 loop is CASTPGVDEQYF. CDR3 nucleotides: TGCGCCAGCACCCCGGGTGTGGACGAGCAGTACTTC.

The chain uses TRBV4-1 and TRBJ2-7; no clear D gene. CDR1 MGHRA and CDR2 YSYEKL come from the germline V gene. V lost 2 bases, J lost 0 bases, and 11 bases lay in between. The CDR3 loop spans 15 amino acids. The CDR3, as DNA: TGCGCCAGCAGCCAAAGGGCTCAGGACTCCTACGAGCAGTACTTC. This codes for CASSQRAQDSYEQYF.

This clonotype was seen at least ten times. V is TRBV2 and J is TRBJ1-2; D is undetermined. Per germline, CDR1 SNHLY and CDR2 FYNNEI. The CDR3 length is 12 residues. Trimming took 5 bases from V and 6 from J, leaving 10 bases between them. CDR3 amino acids: CASSRFGNGYTF. CDR3 sequence (DNA): TGTGCCAGCAGTCGGTTCGGTAATGGCTACACCTTC.

At least ten counts were recorded for this clonotype. The chain links TRBV4-3 to TRBJ2-1, with 10 bases identical to TRBD2. The length of the CDR3 is 16 residues. Germline loops: CDR1 LGHNA, CDR2 YSLEER. Losses at the gene ends were 0 bases for V and 4 bases for J; bases not matched to a gene: 3. The chain's CDR3 is CASSQEVAGGYNEQFF. DNA of the CDR3: TGCGCCAGCAGCCAAGAGGTAGCGGGGGGTTACAATGAGCAGTTCTTC.

This clonotype was recorded many times. V is TRBV16 and J is TRBJ2-3, with D unresolved. CDR1 KGHSY and CDR2 FQNENV come from the germline V gene. The CDR3 is made up of 16 amino acids. V lost 2 bases to trimming and J lost 0 bases, with 12 bases between them. The CDR3 coding sequence is TGTGCCAGCAGCCAAAACGTGGCAGGCAGCACAGATACGCAGTATTTT. Translated, it gives CASSQNVAGSTDTQYF.

This clonotype was seen a handful of times. The chain is built from TRBV7-2 and TRBJ1-2; D gene uncertain. Germline CDR1 is SGHTA and CDR2 is FQGNSA. This CDR3 contains 16 residues. Between the trimmed V and J ends, which lost 4 bases and 2 bases, there was a span of 17 bases. For the CDR3, the DNA is TGTGCCAGCAGCTCCCCCCGGGCAGGCCCGAACTATGGCTACACCTTC. This translates into CASSSPRAGPNYGYTF.

This clonotype was recorded at least ten times. The V gene is TRBV21-1, the J gene TRBJ1-5; the table's D call of TRBD1 was not tested on the DNA. TRBV21-1 is a pseudogene. The CDR3 runs to 16 residues. The CDR3 loop is CASSLHEDRGTQPQHF. CDR3 nucleotides: TGTGCCAGCAGCCTTCACGAGGACAGGGGCACTCAGCCCCAGCATTTT.

This clonotype was recorded a few times. This rearrangement joins TRBV7-9 to TRBJ2-3; unclear D gene. V was clipped by 5 bases and J by 2 bases, with 14 bases between them. Germline lookup yields CDR1 SEHNR and CDR2 FQNEAQ (reference sequence). The CDR3 is made up of 15 amino acids. CDR3 sequence (DNA): TGTGCCAGCAGCCCCCGGGCCAAGAACACAGATACGCAGTATTTT. Translated, it gives CASSPRAKNTDTQYF. Full variable domain (rest looked up from reference TRBV7-9 and TRBJ2-3): DTGVSQNPRHKITKRGQNVTFRCDPISEHNRLYWYRQTLGQGPEFLTYFQNEAQLEKSRLLSDRFSAERPKGSFSTLEIQRTEQGDSAMYLCASSPRAKNTDTQYFGPGTRLTVL.

This clonotype was detected ten times or more. The rearrangement links TRBV5-5 to TRBJ2-7; 7 positions agree with TRBD2. V lost 2 bases to trimming and J lost 5 bases; unmatched junction nucleotides: 10. The CDR3 consists of 15 residues. Germline CDR1 reads SGHKS; CDR2 reads YYEKEE (reference sequence). The CDR3 DNA reads TGTGCCAGCAGCTTCCCTTCTAGCGGATCCGACGAGCAGTACTTC. It is translated as CASSFPSSGSDEQYF.

By proportion, this clonotype is medium-sized. This chain connects TRBV5-1 to TRBJ2-3; D is undetermined. This CDR3 contains 14 residues. The germline gives CDR1 SGHRS, CDR2 YFSETQ. V lost 4 bases, J lost 0 bases, and 9 bases lay in between. In DNA, the CDR3 is TGCGCCAGCAGCCTGAGATATAGCACAGATACGCAGTATTTT. It translates to CASSLRYSTDTQYF.

This clonotype was found many times. The gene calls are TRBV29-1 and TRBJ2-5; TRBD1 might be the D (7 bases). The germline V gene has CDR1 SQVTM and CDR2 ANQGSEA. The CDR3 is 15 residues long. Trimming left V 8 bases short and J 7 bases short, with 26 bases between. The chain's CDR3 is CSPRRQGDWGRTQYF. Here the CDR3 DNA reads TGCAGCCCCCGCCGGCAGGGGGACTGGGGGCGGACCCAGTACTTC.

Many counts were recorded for this clonotype. CDR3 sequence: CASSGRQGNTEAFF. In nucleotides, the CDR3 is TGTGCCAGCAGCGGAAGACAGGGGAACACTGAAGCTTTCTTT. The chain joins TRBV7-9 to TRBJ1-1, with TRBD1 identical over 7 bases. The V segment lost 5 bases and the J segment 1 base; nucleotides outside the gene matches: 4. The CDR3 totals 14 residues. In germline, CDR1 is SEHNR, CDR2 FQNEAQ (reference sequence).

This clonotype was picked up many times. The V call is TRBV27, the J call TRBJ2-7, with a weak D call TRBD1 (6 bases). V was trimmed by 1 base and J by 3 bases, leaving 7 bases between them. CDR3 size: 13 residues. From germline, CDR1 is MNHEY and CDR2 SMNVEV (reference sequence). As DNA, the CDR3 is TGTGCCAGCAGTTTATACAGGGACTACGAGCAGTACGTC. Amino acids: CASSLYRDYEQYV.

This clonotype was counted many times. The rearrangement links TRBV12-3 or TRBV12-4 to TRBJ2-7; maybe TRBD2 (6 bases). This CDR3 spans 12 amino acids. The V and J ends lost 6 bases and 2 bases respectively, with 8 bases between them. The CDR3, as DNA: TGTGCCAGCAGATCGGGAGCCTACGAGCAGTACTTC. The encoded protein is CASRSGAYEQYF.

The chain links TRBV5-6 to TRBJ2-7; D unresolved. Germline lookup yields CDR1 SGHDT and CDR2 YYEEEE. Trimming removed 4 bases from V and 2 bases from J, with 13 bases in between. This CDR3 is 14 amino acids long. CDR3 in DNA: TGTGCCAGCAGCCCCGCCCCCGGGCCCTACGAGCAGTACTTC. Encoded protein: CASSPAPGPYEQYF.

This clonotype was seen ten or more times. The chain is built from TRBV27 and TRBJ2-7, with 9 bases matching TRBD1. V shed 6 bases, J shed 3 bases, and the junction held 21 bases outside the gene matches. Germline CDR1 is MNHEY and CDR2 is SMNVEV (reference sequence). This CDR3 is 19 amino acids long. The CDR3 reads CASRRDRDRVRRGIYEQYV. In nucleotides, the CDR3 is TGTGCCAGCAGGCGGGACCGGGACAGGGTGCGGAGAGGCATCTACGAGCAGTACGTC.

This clonotype was recorded at least ten times. The chain recombines TRBV15 with TRBJ1-1, with D perhaps TRBD1 (5 bases). The germline CDR1 and CDR2 sequences are LNHNV and YYDKDF (reference sequence). The CDR3 is 14 amino acids. Deletions cut 5 bases from V and 5 bases from J, with 15 bases between. CDR3: CATSVLRGGTEAFF. The CDR3 DNA reads TGTGCCACCAGCGTATTAAGGGGAGGGACTGAAGCTTTCTTT.

This clonotype was observed at least ten times. This chain joins TRBV4-2 and TRBJ2-5, with a weak D call TRBD1 (5 bases). CDR3 length equals 15 residues. Deletions cut 6 bases from V and 0 bases from J, with 14 bases between. Germline V lookup: CDR1 LGHNA, CDR2 YNFKEQ. CDR3 sequence reads: CASRRVPTDQETQYF. CDR3 DNA sequence: TGTGCCAGCAGACGAGTCCCGACAGACCAAGAGACCCAGTACTTC.